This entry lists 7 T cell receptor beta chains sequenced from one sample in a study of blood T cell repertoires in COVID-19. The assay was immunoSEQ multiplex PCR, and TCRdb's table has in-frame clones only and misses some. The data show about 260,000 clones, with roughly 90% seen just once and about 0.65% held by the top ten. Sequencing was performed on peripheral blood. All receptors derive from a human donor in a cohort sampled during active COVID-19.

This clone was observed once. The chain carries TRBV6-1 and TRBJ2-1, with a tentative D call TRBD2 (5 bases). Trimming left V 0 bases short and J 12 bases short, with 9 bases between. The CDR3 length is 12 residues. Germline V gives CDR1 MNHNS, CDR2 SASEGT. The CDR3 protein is CASSEALRGQFF. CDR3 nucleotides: TGTGCCAGCAGTGAAGCGCTTCGGGGGCAGTTCTTC.

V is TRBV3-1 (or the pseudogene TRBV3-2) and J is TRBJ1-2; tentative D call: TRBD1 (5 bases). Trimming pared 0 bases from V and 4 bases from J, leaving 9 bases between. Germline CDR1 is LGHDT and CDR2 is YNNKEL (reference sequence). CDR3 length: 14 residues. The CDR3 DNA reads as TGTGCCAGCAGCCAAGATTCCAGGGCCTATGGCTACACCTTC. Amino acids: CASSQDSRAYGYTF.

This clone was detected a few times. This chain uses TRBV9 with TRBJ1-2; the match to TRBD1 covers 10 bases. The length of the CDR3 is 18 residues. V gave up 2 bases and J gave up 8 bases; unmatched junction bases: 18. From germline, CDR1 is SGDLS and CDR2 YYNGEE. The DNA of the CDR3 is TGTGCCAGCAGCGTCTACTATTCCGGGACAGGGGAGTATCAAGGCTACACCTTC. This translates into CASSVYYSGTGEYQGYTF.

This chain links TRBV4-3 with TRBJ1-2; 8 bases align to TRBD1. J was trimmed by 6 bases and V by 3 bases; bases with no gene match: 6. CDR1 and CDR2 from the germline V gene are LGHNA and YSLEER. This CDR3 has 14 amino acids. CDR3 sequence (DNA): TGCGCCAGCAGCCACACGACAGGGGAGGATGGCTACACCTTC. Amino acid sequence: CASSHTTGEDGYTF.

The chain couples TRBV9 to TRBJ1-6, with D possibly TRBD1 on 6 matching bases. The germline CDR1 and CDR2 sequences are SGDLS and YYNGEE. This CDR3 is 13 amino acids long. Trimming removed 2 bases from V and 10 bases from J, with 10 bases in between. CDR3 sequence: CASSVDSLSPLHF. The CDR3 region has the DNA TGTGCCAGCAGCGTGGACAGCCTATCACCCCTCCACTTT.

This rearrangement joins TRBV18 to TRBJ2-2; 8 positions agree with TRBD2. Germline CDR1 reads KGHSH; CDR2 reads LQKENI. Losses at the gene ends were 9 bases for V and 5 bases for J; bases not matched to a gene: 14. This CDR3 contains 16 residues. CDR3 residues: CASPLVAGPGTGELFF. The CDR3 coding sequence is TGTGCCAGTCCGCTCGTAGCGGGACCTGGGACCGGGGAGCTGTTTTTT.

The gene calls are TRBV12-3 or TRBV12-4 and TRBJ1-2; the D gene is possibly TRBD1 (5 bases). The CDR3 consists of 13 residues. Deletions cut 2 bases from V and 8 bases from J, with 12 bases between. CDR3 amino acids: CASSLRGGLGYTF. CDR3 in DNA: TGTGCCAGCAGTTTAAGGGGCGGCTTAGGCTACACCTTC.